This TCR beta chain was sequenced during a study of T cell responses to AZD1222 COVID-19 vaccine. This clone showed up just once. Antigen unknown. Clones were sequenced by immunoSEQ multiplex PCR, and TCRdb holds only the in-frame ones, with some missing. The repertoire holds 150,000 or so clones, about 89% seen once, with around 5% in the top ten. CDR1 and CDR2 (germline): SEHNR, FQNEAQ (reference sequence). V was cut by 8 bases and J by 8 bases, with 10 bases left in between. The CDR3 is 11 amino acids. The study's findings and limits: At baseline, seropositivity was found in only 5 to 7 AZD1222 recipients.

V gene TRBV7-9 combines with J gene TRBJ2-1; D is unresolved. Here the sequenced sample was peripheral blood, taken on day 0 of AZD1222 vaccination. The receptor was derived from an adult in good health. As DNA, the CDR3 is TGTGCCAGCCGACCAAAAGATGAGCAGTTCTTC. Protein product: CASRPKDEQFF.